The 8 T cell receptor beta chains below come from one sample, sequenced in a study of blood T cell repertoires in COVID-19. Clones were sequenced by immunoSEQ multiplex PCR, and TCRdb holds only the in-frame ones, with some missing. This repertoire shows around 40,000 clones, 80% to 90% found once; its top ten account for under 10%. The sequenced material came from peripheral blood. The receptor source for this set is a man aged 25 to 40 with active or convalescent COVID-19.

The chain combines TRBV27 with TRBJ1-2; 7 nucleotides align to TRBD1. Germline V gene data show CDR1 as MNHEY and CDR2 as SMNVEV (reference sequence). The CDR3 is 12 residues long. V lost 4 bases, J lost 5 bases, and 1 base stayed unmatched. In DNA, the CDR3 is TGTGCCAGCAGTTCACAGGGGTATGGCTACACCTTC. This codes for CASSSQGYGYTF.

V and J are TRBV24-1 and TRBJ2-7; possible D gene TRBD1, 6 bases. Trimming pared 8 bases from V and 9 bases from J, leaving 22 bases between. Germline V gives CDR1 KGHDR, CDR2 SFDVKD. The CDR3 loop spans 14 amino acids. The CDR3 DNA sequence: TGTGCCACCAAAATACAGGGTCCTAGGGGTTGGCAGTACTTC. It specifies CATKIQGPRGWQYF.

This clone was observed once. This chain links TRBV7-9 with TRBJ2-7; 8 bases are shared with TRBD2. Germline V lookup: CDR1 SEHNR, CDR2 FQNEAQ (reference sequence). J was trimmed by 5 bases and V by 1 base; bases with no gene match: 10. This CDR3 has 16 residues. The CDR3 is CASSLVASGRVHEQYV. The DNA of the CDR3 is TGTGCCAGCAGCTTAGTTGCCAGCGGGAGAGTCCACGAGCAGTACGTC.

The rearrangement links TRBV5-6 to TRBJ2-5; 7 nucleotides agree with TRBD2. The CDR3 contains 12 residues. V lost 0 bases, J lost 9 bases, and 2 bases stayed unmatched. Germline V gives CDR1 SGHDT, CDR2 YYEEEE. The CDR3 DNA reads as TGTGCCAGCAGCTTGGGGGAGGGTGCCCAGTACTTC. Encoded protein: CASSLGEGAQYF.

The V call is TRBV9, the J call TRBJ1-2; 11 bases agree with TRBD1. The CDR3 extends over 17 amino acids. Germline V gene data show CDR1 as SGDLS and CDR2 as YYNGEE. V shed 3 bases and J 2 bases; nucleotides not matched to a gene: 9. Here the CDR3 reads CASSARTGGSVNYGYTF. DNA for the CDR3: TGTGCCAGCAGCGCCCGGACAGGGGGCTCGGTAAACTATGGCTACACCTTC.

This clone was counted once. The chain joins TRBV7-9 to TRBJ2-1; TRBD1 might be the D (6 bases). V was pared by 4 bases and J by 9 bases, with 10 bases between. This CDR3 contains 12 residues. The germline gives CDR1 SEHNR, CDR2 FQNEAQ (reference sequence). The CDR3 here is CASSSTGFEQFF. The DNA of the CDR3 is TGTGCCAGCAGCTCAACAGGGTTTGAGCAGTTCTTC. Full variable domain (missing parts from reference TRBV7-9 and TRBJ2-1): DTGVSQNPRHKITKRGQNVTFRCDPISEHNRLYWYRQTLGQGPEFLTYFQNEAQLEKSRLLSDRFSAERPKGSFSTLEIQRTEQGDSAMYLCASSSTGFEQFFGPGTRLTVL.

The chain couples TRBV9 to TRBJ2-1; no reliable D call. Trimming took off 4 bases at V and 9 bases at J, with 14 bases between the two ends. Per germline, CDR1 SGDLS and CDR2 YYNGEE. The CDR3 is 13 amino acids. The DNA of the CDR3 is TGTGCCAGCAGCCCTCTGGGCTCCGGTGAGCAGTTCTTC. Its translation is CASSPLGSGEQFF. Combining the CDR3 with reference TRBV9 and TRBJ2-1 gives the whole variable domain DSGVTQTPKHLITATGQRVTLRCSPRSGDLSVYWYQQSLDQGLQFLIQYYNGEERAKGNILERFSAQQFPDLHSELNLSSLELGDSALYFCASSPLGSGEQFFGPGTRLTVL.

The rearrangement joins TRBV2 to TRBJ2-2; D perhaps matches TRBD2 (5 bases). Germline V gene sequence: CDR1 SNHLY, CDR2 FYNNEI. V lost 1 base, J lost 0 bases, and 9 bases lay in between. The CDR3 runs 16 residues. This CDR3 reads CASSEVRRANTGELFF. As DNA, the CDR3 is TGTGCCAGCAGTGAAGTCCGGCGGGCGAACACCGGGGAGCTGTTTTTT.